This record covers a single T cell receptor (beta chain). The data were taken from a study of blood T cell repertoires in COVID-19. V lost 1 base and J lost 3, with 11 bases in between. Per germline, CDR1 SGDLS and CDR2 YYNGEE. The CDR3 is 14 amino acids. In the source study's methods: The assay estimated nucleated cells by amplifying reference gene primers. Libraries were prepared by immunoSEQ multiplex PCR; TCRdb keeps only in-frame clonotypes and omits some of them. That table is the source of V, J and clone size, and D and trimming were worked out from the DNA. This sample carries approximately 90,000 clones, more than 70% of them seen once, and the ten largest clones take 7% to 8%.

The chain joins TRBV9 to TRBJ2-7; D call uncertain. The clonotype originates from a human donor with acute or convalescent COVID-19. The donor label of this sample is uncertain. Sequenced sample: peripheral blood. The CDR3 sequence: CASSVQALDYEQYF. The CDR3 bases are TGTGCCAGCAGCGTACAGGCCTTGGACTACGAGCAGTACTTC.